Listed below are T cell receptor beta chains from one sample, sequenced in a study of shared clonotypes between healthy human individuals. Repertoires were generated with immunoSEQ multiplex PCR, while TCRdb's copy carries only in-frame clones and drops some. The data show 180,000 or so clones, with approximately 92% seen just once and more than 0.06% held by the top ten. Material: naive CD4+ T cells sorted from blood. Every receptor here comes from a woman younger than 45 in good health. CDR3s include the opening cysteine and the closing phenylalanine or tryptophan. D genes are given only for firm matches. Where a row states a size, it is once, few, many or the class of an expanded clone; other rows omit it.

J gene: TRBJ2-3
D gene: NA
clone size: NA
V gene: TRBV15
CDR3 protein: CATSRGGASADTQYF
CDR3 DNA: TGTGCCACCAGCAGAGGGGGGGCTAGCGCAGATACGCAGTATTTT

J gene: TRBJ2-5
D gene: TRBD1
clone size: NA
V gene: TRBV2
CDR3 protein: CASSEGQVWETQYF
CDR3 DNA: TGTGCCAGCAGTGAGGGACAGGTGTGGGAGACCCAGTACTTC

J gene: TRBJ1-1
D gene: NA
clone size: NA
V gene: TRBV7-2
CDR3 protein: CASSLEPANTEAFF
CDR3 DNA: TGTGCCAGCAGCTTAGAGCCAGCGAACACTGAAGCTTTCTTT

J gene: TRBJ2-5
D gene: NA
clone size: NA
V gene: TRBV5-1
CDR3 protein: CASALQETQYF
CDR3 DNA: TGCGCCAGTGCCCTACAAGAGACCCAGTACTTC

J gene: TRBJ2-7
D gene: TRBD2
clone size: once
V gene: TRBV25-1
CDR3 protein: CASSLAGGNEQYF
CDR3 DNA: TGTGCCAGCAGTTTGGCGGGGGGCAACGAGCAGTACTTC

J gene: TRBJ2-1
D gene: NA
clone size: NA
V gene: TRBV11-3
CDR3 protein: CASSSSGLLANEQFF
CDR3 DNA: TGTGCCAGCAGCTCAAGCGGCCTTTTGGCCAATGAGCAGTTCTTC

J gene: TRBJ2-4
D gene: NA
clone size: NA
V gene: TRBV19
CDR3 protein: CASSTRGTKNIQYF
CDR3 DNA: TGTGCCAGTAGTACACGAGGGACTAAAAACATTCAGTACTTC

J gene: TRBJ1-3
D gene: TRBD1
clone size: NA
V gene: TRBV28
CDR3 protein: CASRTGSNSGNTIYF
CDR3 DNA: TGTGCCAGCAGGACAGGGTCGAACTCTGGAAACACCATATATTTT

J gene: TRBJ1-1
D gene: TRBD1
clone size: NA
V gene: TRBV10-3
CDR3 protein: CAIRGQGAITEAFF
CDR3 DNA: TGTGCCATCAGAGGACAGGGGGCGATTACTGAAGCTTTCTTT

J gene: TRBJ1-2
D gene: NA
clone size: once
V gene: TRBV25-1
CDR3 protein: CASSDRVSDGYTF
CDR3 DNA: TGTGCCAGCAGTGATAGGGTCTCAGATGGCTACACCTTC

J gene: TRBJ2-7
D gene: NA
clone size: once
V gene: TRBV7-2
CDR3 protein: CASSLDLLSYEQYF
CDR3 DNA: TGTGCCAGCAGCTTAGACCTACTCTCCTACGAGCAGTACTTC

J gene: TRBJ2-7
D gene: TRBD2
clone size: NA
V gene: TRBV23-1
CDR3 protein: CASSHPRMVAGYYEQYF
CDR3 DNA: TGCGCCAGCAGTCACCCTCGGATGGTAGCGGGTTACTACGAGCAGTACTTC

J gene: TRBJ2-7
D gene: NA
clone size: NA
V gene: TRBV15
CDR3 protein: CATSRRPREQYF
CDR3 DNA: TGTGCCACCAGCAGACGCCCTCGGGAGCAGTACTTC

J gene: TRBJ2-1
D gene: TRBD1
clone size: NA
V gene: TRBV6-1
CDR3 protein: CASSDPGQVNEQFF
CDR3 DNA: TGTGCCAGCAGTGATCCGGGACAGGTTAATGAGCAGTTCTTC

J gene: TRBJ2-5
D gene: NA
clone size: NA
V gene: TRBV18
CDR3 protein: CASSAELKETQYF
CDR3 DNA: TGTGCCAGCTCAGCGGAACTGAAAGAGACCCAGTACTTC

J gene: TRBJ1-1
D gene: NA
clone size: NA
V gene: TRBV5-4
CDR3 protein: CASSPRIAATEAFF
CDR3 DNA: TGTGCCAGCAGTCCCCGGATAGCCGCCACTGAAGCTTTCTTT

J gene: TRBJ2-7
D gene: NA
clone size: few
V gene: TRBV18
CDR3 protein: CASSPDQGPYEQYF
CDR3 DNA: TGTGCCAGCTCACCAGACCAGGGCCCCTACGAGCAGTACTTC

J gene: TRBJ1-2
D gene: TRBD1
clone size: NA
V gene: TRBV28
CDR3 protein: CASSLPRTGHGYTF
CDR3 DNA: TGTGCCAGCAGTTTACCTAGGACAGGGCATGGCTACACCTTC

J gene: TRBJ2-5
D gene: TRBD2
clone size: NA
V gene: TRBV5-8
CDR3 protein: CASSLYGGQETQYF
CDR3 DNA: TGTGCCAGCAGCTTGTACGGGGGGCAAGAGACCCAGTACTTC

J gene: TRBJ2-7
D gene: TRBD2
clone size: once
V gene: TRBV27
CDR3 protein: CASSFRRESYEQYF
CDR3 DNA: TGTGCCAGCAGTTTTAGGCGGGAGAGCTACGAGCAGTACTTC

J gene: TRBJ2-7
D gene: NA
clone size: NA
V gene: TRBV11-2
CDR3 protein: CASSRDYSYEQYF
CDR3 DNA: TGTGCCAGCAGTCGCGACTACTCCTACGAGCAGTACTTC

J gene: TRBJ1-1
D gene: TRBD1
clone size: NA
V gene: TRBV18
CDR3 protein: CASSLPSGGTEAFF
CDR3 DNA: TGTGCCAGCTCACTGCCGTCAGGGGGAACTGAAGCTTTCTTT

J gene: TRBJ2-1
D gene: NA
clone size: NA
V gene: TRBV13
CDR3 protein: CASSPGAGLNNEQFF
CDR3 DNA: TGTGCCAGCAGCCCTGGGGCGGGGCTAAACAATGAGCAGTTCTTC

J gene: TRBJ1-5
D gene: NA
clone size: NA
V gene: TRBV6-1
CDR3 protein: CASSEVGVANQPQHF
CDR3 DNA: TGTGCCAGCAGTGAAGTTGGGGTCGCAAATCAGCCCCAGCATTTT

J gene: TRBJ2-7
D gene: NA
clone size: NA
V gene: TRBV5-1
CDR3 protein: CASSLETDSYEQYF
CDR3 DNA: TGCGCCAGCAGCTTGGAAACCGATTCCTACGAGCAGTACTTC

J gene: TRBJ2-7
D gene: NA
clone size: NA
V gene: TRBV11-2
CDR3 protein: CASSLGDLGTYEQYF
CDR3 DNA: TGTGCCAGCAGCTTAGGGGATTTGGGTACCTACGAGCAGTACTTC

J gene: TRBJ1-5
D gene: NA
clone size: NA
V gene: TRBV4-1
CDR3 protein: CASRELEYSNQPQHF
CDR3 DNA: TGCGCCAGCAGGGAGTTAGAGTATAGCAATCAGCCCCAGCATTTT

J gene: TRBJ1-5
D gene: TRBD1
clone size: NA
V gene: TRBV27
CDR3 protein: CASSLGTGRDFNQPQHF
CDR3 DNA: TGTGCCAGCAGTTTAGGGACAGGGCGCGATTTTAATCAGCCCCAGCATTTT

J gene: TRBJ2-7
D gene: TRBD2
clone size: NA
V gene: TRBV4-2
CDR3 protein: CASSQGGWREGFYEQYF
CDR3 DNA: TGTGCCAGCAGCCAAGGCGGGTGGCGGGAGGGATTCTACGAGCAGTACTTC

J gene: TRBJ1-4
D gene: TRBD1
clone size: NA
V gene: TRBV28
CDR3 protein: CASSSGQTNEKLFF
CDR3 DNA: TGTGCCAGCAGTTCGGGACAGACTAATGAAAAACTGTTTTTT

J gene: TRBJ2-1
D gene: TRBD1
clone size: NA
V gene: TRBV7-9
CDR3 protein: CASRHLRVSQTGNYNEQFF
CDR3 DNA: TGTGCCAGCCGTCACCTTAGAGTTAGTCAGACAGGGAATTACAATGAGCAGTTCTTC

J gene: TRBJ2-2
D gene: NA
clone size: NA
V gene: TRBV7-9
CDR3 protein: CASSLEGGRANTGELFF
CDR3 DNA: TGTGCCAGCAGCTTAGAGGGTGGTAGAGCGAACACCGGGGAGCTGTTTTTT

J gene: TRBJ1-4
D gene: NA
clone size: NA
V gene: TRBV18
CDR3 protein: CASSPLRTGPTRYNEKLFF
CDR3 DNA: TGTGCCAGCTCACCGCTAAGAACAGGGCCCACCCGTTATAATGAAAAACTGTTTTTT

J gene: TRBJ2-7
D gene: TRBD1
clone size: NA
V gene: TRBV7-9
CDR3 protein: CASSRSDRRTYEQYF
CDR3 DNA: TGTGCCAGCAGCAGATCGGACAGGAGAACCTACGAGCAGTACTTC

J gene: TRBJ2-2
D gene: TRBD2
clone size: NA
V gene: TRBV19
CDR3 protein: CASTWTSGRPTGELFF
CDR3 DNA: TGTGCCAGTACCTGGACTAGCGGGAGGCCAACCGGGGAGCTGTTTTTT

J gene: TRBJ1-2
D gene: NA
clone size: NA
V gene: TRBV7-6
CDR3 protein: CASSGYRDRESDGYTF
CDR3 DNA: TGTGCCAGCAGCGGATACCGGGACCGGGAGTCTGATGGCTACACCTTC

J gene: TRBJ1-4
D gene: NA
clone size: NA
V gene: TRBV5-1
CDR3 protein: CASRRQAGANEKLFF
CDR3 DNA: TGCGCCAGCAGAAGACAAGCCGGGGCTAATGAAAAACTGTTTTTT